This entry features one TCR beta chain sequence. The assay was immunoSEQ multiplex PCR, and TCRdb's table has in-frame clones only and misses some. The sample holds some 250,000 clones, around 90% seen once. The sample originates from a study of blood T cell repertoires in COVID-19. This TCR was recovered from a woman aged 65 to 85 with active or convalescent COVID-19. The source material was peripheral blood.

This CDR3 is CASSQHRDRHYEQYF. The CDR3 DNA follows: TGTGCCAGCAGCCAACACCGGGACAGACACTACGAGCAGTACTTC. This sequence joins TRBV14 and TRBJ2-7; TRBD1 matches at 7 bases. The germline gives CDR1 SGHDN, CDR2 FVKESK. J lost 3 bases, V lost 2 bases, and 7 bases had no gene match. The CDR3 has 15 residues.